The next 4 T cell receptor beta chains were all read from a single sample in a study of shared clonotypes between healthy human individuals. Measured with immunoSEQ multiplex PCR; TCRdb has only the in-frame clones, and not every one. Of roughly 760,000 clones in the sample, around 72% are singletons; the top ten hold 1.5% to 2%. Specimen: memory CD4+ T cells sorted from blood. The subset was: CD45RA-negative fraction. The receptors were gathered from a woman aged 25 to 39 in good health.

In the case of this clone: This likely reflects a read error, since a far larger clone is one base away. The same CDR3 is also encoded by other DNA sequences in this sample. This chain uses TRBV29-1 with TRBJ2-1, with 9 positions matching TRBD1. V shed 3 bases and J 5 bases; nucleotides not matched to a gene: 2. This CDR3 comprises 13 residues. Germline V lookup: CDR1 SQVTM, CDR2 ANQGSEA. In DNA form, the CDR3 reads TGCAGCGTTGATGGGACAGGGAACAATGAGCAGTTCTTC. Encoded protein: CSVDGTGNNEQFF.

The V call is TRBV6-6, the J call TRBJ2-7, with D unclear. The V gene's germline CDR1 is MNHNY and CDR2 SVGAGI (reference sequence). Trimming removed 7 bases at V and 5 bases at J, with 15 bases between. The CDR3 extends over 13 amino acids. Here the CDR3 DNA reads TGTGCCAGCACCTCCCTGGCCAGCGACGAGCAGTACTTC. Amino acids: CASTSLASDEQYF.

As for this clone: Different DNA sequences within this sample yield the same CDR3. The CDR3 loop reads CASSLLAARTDTQYF. The CDR3 DNA is TGTGCCAGCAGTTTACTAGCGGCCCGCACAGATACGCAGTATTTT. The chain couples TRBV2 to TRBJ2-3; 8 bases align to TRBD2. Trimming cost V 5 bases and J 1 base; bases outside gene matches: 5. There are 15 residues in the CDR3. Germline V gene lookup returns CDR1 SNHLY and CDR2 FYNNEI.

V usage is TRBV2 and J usage is TRBJ2-1; D is perhaps TRBD1 or TRBD2 (5 bases each). The CDR3 covers 17 residues. V was shortened by 2 bases and J by 4 bases, with 18 bases between the two germline ends. Germline V gene sequence: CDR1 SNHLY, CDR2 FYNNEI. The CDR3 loop reads CASSEYRGPSIYNEQFF. CDR3 bases: TGTGCCAGCAGTGAATATAGGGGACCCTCGATTTACAATGAGCAGTTCTTC.